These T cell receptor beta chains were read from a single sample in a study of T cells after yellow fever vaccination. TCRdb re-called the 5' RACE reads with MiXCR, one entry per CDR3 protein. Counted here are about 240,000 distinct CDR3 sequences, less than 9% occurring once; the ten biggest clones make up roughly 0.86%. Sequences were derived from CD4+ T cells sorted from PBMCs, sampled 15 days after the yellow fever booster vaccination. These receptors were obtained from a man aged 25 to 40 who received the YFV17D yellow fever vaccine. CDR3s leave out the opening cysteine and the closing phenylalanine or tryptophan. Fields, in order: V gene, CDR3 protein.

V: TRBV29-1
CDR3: SVSTGTSKETQY

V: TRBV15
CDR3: ATSRDGSGTRLVQY

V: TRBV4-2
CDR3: ASSQDFRQADEQF

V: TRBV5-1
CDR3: ASSFSRAPTEAF

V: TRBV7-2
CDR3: ASSLAVVSNGELF

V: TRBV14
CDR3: ASSQERLEVFQETQY

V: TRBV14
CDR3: ASSQEGTESLNTEAF

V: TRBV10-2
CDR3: ASSAGNQPQH

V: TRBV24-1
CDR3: ATSDPGQGSTGELF

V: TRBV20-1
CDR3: SARDERLVFRTDTQY

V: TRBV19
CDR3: ASGLAGAGPETQY

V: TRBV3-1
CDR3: ASSLTGYREHRKQY

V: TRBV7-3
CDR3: ASSFGHEQF

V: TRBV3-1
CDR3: ASSQDYTDTQY

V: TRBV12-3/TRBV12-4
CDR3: ASSRQPLQNSADTQY

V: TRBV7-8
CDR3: ASSSRAVSGYT

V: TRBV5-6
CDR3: ASSGIGTEHYEQY

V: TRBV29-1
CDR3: SADEAGGYQQY

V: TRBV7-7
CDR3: ASSLWPGETQY

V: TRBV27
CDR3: ASSNWKGGYGYT

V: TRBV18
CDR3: ASSEGQGYEQY

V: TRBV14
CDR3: ASSQGQNNQPQH

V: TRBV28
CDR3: ASSLKFGTRSSGANVLT

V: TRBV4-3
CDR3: ASSQVTSGSPYNEQF

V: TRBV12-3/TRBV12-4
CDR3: ASSFPPVLPDTQY

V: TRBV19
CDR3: ASSITFGGSSEETQY

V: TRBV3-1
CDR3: ASRKGSMNTEAF

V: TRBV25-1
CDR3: ASSGGGGRASKQF

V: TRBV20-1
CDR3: SASYRGKGSYNEQF

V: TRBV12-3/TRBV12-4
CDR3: ASSRQGGPDSTDTQY

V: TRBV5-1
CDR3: ASSSDSGGVFSMNTEAF

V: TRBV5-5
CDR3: ASSFGTRYEQY

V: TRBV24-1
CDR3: ATSDFASREQF

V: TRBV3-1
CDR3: ASSRGQGGTQPQH

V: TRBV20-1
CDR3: SASRADGRGYNEQF

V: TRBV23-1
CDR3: ASSQSREAYNEQF

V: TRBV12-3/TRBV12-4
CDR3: ASTVSVAGELF

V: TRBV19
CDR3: ASSKGHSYEQY

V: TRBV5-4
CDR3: ASSLGGGSPEQF

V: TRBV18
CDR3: ASSPRERPAGYEQY

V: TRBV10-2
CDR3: ATNGEGFSYEQY